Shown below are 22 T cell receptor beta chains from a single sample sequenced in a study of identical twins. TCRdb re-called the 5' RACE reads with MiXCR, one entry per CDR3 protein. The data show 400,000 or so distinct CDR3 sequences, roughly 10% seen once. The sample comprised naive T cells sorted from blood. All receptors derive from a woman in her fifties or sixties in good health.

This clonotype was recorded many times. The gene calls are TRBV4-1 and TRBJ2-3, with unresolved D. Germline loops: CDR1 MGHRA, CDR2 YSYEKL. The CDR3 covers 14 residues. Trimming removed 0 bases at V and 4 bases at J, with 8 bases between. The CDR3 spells CASSQDTGPDTQYF. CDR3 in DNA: TGCGCCAGCAGCCAAGATACGGGCCCAGATACGCAGTATTTT.

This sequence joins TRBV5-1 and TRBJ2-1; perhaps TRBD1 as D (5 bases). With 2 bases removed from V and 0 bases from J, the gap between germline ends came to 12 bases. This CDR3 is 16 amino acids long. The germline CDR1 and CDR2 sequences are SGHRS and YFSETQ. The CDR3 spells CASSFGRVSSYNEQFF. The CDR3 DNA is TGCGCCAGCAGCTTTGGCAGGGTGAGCTCCTACAATGAGCAGTTCTTC.

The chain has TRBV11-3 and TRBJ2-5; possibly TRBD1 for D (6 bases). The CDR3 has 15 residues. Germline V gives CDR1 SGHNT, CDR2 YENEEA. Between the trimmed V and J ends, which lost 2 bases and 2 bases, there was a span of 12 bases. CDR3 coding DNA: TGTGCCAGCAGCTTATACACAGGGACACAAGAGACCCAGTACTTC. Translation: CASSLYTGTQETQYF.

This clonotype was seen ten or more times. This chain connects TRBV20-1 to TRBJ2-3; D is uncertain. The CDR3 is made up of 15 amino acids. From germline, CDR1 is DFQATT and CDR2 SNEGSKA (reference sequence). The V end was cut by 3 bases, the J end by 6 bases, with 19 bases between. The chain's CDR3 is CSARIVRTPDDTQYF. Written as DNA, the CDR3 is TGCAGTGCTAGGATTGTGCGGACCCCCGACGATACGCAGTATTTT.

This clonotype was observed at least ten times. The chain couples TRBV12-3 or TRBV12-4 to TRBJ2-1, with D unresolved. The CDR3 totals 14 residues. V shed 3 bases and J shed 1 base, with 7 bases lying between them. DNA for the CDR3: TGTGCCAGCAGTTTCCTTACTTCCTACAATGAGCAGTTCTTC. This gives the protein CASSFLTSYNEQFF.

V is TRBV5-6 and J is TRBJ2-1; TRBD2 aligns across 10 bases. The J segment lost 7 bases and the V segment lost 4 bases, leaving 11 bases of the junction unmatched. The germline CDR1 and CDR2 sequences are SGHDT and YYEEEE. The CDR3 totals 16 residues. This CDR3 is CASSALAGALLNEQFF. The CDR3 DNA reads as TGTGCCAGCAGCGCCCTAGCGGGAGCCTTATTGAATGAGCAGTTCTTC.

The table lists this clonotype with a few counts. Here the CDR3 reads CASSQELYRLEVYNEQFF. The CDR3 region has the DNA TGTGCCAGCAGCCAAGAGTTGTATCGACTCGAGGTCTACAATGAGCAGTTCTTC. The chain has TRBV4-2 and TRBJ2-1; no reliable D call. The germline CDR1 and CDR2 sequences are LGHNA and YNFKEQ. The CDR3 extends over 18 amino acids. Trimming stripped 0 bases from V and 3 bases from J, with 18 bases between.

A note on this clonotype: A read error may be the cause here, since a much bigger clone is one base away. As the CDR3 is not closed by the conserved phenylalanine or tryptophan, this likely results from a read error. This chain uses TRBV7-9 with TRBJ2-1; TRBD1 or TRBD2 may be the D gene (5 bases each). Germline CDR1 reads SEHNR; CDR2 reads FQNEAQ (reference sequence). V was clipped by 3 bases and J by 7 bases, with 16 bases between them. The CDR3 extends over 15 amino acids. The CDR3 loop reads CASSLGTAKENEQFC. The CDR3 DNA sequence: TGTGCCAGCAGCTTGGGGACCGCCAAGGAGAATGAGCAGTTCTGC.

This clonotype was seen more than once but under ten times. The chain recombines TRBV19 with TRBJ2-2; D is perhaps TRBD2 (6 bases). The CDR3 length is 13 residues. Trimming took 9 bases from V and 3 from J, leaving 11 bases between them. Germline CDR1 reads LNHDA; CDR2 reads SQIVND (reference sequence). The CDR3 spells CARWEDHTGELFF. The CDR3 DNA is TGTGCCAGGTGGGAGGATCACACCGGGGAGCTGTTTTTT.

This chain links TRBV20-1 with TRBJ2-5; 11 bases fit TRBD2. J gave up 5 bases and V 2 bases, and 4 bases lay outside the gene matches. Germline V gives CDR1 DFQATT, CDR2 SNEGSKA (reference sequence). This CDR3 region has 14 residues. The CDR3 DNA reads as TGCAGTGCTAGAACGCTAGCGGGAGGCGAGACCCAGTACTTC. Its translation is CSARTLAGGETQYF.

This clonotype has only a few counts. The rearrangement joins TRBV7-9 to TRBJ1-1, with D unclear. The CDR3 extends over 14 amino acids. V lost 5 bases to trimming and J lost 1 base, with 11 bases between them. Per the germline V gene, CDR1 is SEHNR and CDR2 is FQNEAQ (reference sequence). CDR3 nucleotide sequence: TGTGCCAGCAGCCACGGCAACCGGAACACTGAAGCTTTCTTT. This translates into CASSHGNRNTEAFF.

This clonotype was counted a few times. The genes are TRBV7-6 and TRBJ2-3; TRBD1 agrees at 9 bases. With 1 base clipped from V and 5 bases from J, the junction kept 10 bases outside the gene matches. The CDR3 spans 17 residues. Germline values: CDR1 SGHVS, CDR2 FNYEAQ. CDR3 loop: CASSLVPGQGNGDTQYF. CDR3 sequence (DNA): TGTGCCAGCAGCTTAGTCCCCGGACAGGGGAATGGAGATACGCAGTATTTT.

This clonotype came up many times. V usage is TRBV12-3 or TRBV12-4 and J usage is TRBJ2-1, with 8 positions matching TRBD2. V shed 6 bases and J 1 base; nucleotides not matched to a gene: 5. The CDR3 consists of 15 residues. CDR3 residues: CASSRSGKSYNEQFF. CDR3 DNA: TGTGCCAGCAGCCGTAGCGGGAAGTCCTACAATGAGCAGTTCTTC.

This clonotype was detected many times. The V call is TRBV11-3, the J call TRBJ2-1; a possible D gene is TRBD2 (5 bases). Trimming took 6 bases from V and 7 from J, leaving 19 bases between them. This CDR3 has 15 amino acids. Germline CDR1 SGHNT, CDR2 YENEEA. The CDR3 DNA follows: TGTGCCAGCAGTAACCGCCAACGGGATCGGAATGAGCAGTTCTTC. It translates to CASSNRQRDRNEQFF. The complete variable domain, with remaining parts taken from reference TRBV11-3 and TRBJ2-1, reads EAGVVQSPRYKIIEKKQPVAFWCNPISGHNTLYWYLQNLGQGPELLIRYENEEAVDDSQLPKDRFSAERLKGVDSTLKIQPAELGDSAVYLCASSNRQRDRNEQFFGPGTRLTVL.

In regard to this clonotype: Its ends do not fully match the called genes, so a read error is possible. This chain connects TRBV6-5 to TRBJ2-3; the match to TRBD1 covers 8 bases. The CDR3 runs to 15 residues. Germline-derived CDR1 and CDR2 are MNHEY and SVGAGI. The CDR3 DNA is TGTGCCGGCAGCTTCGGGCAGGGGGCATCAGATACGCAGTATTTT. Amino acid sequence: CAGSFGQGASDTQYF.

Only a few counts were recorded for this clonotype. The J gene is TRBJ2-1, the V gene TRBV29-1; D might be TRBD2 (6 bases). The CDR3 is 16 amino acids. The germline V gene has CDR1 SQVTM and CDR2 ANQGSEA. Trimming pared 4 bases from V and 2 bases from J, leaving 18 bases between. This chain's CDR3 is CSVVGGLGSPYNEQFF. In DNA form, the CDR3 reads TGCAGCGTTGTGGGGGGTTTAGGTAGCCCCTACAATGAGCAGTTCTTC.

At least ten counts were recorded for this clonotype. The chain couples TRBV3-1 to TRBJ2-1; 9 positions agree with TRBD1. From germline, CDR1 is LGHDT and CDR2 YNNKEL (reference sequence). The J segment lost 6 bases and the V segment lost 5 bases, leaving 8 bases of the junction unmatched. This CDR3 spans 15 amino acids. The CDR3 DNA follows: TGTGCCAGCAGCACCGGGACAGGGAAGGGCAATGAGCAGTTCTTC. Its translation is CASSTGTGKGNEQFF.

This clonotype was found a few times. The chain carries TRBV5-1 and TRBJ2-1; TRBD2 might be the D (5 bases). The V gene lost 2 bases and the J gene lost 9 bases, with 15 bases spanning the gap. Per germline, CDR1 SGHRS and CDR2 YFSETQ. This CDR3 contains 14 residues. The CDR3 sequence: CASSLASQSGEQFF. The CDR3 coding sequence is TGCGCCAGCAGCTTAGCATCACAGAGCGGTGAGCAGTTCTTC.

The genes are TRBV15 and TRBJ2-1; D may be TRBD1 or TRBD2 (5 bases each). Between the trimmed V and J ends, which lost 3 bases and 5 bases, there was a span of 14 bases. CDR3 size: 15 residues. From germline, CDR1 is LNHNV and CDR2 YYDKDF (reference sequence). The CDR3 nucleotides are TGTGCCACCAGCAGTTGGGGACCTTCGGACAATGAGCAGTTCTTC. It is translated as CATSSWGPSDNEQFF.

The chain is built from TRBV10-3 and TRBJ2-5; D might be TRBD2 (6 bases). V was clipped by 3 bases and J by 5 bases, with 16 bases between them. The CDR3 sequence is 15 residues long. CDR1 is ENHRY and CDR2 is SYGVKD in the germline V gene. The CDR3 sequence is CAISDHRDFLETQYF. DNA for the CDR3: TGTGCCATCAGTGATCACCGGGACTTTTTGGAGACCCAGTACTTC.

The chain's CDR3 is CSTRWRDTQYF. In DNA form, the CDR3 reads TGCAGTACCCGGTGGCGGGATACGCAGTATTTT. This chain uses TRBV20-1 with TRBJ2-3; D is uncertain. Trimming removed 8 bases from V and 6 bases from J, with 12 bases in between. The CDR3 contains 11 residues. Germline CDR1 reads DFQATT; CDR2 reads SNEGSKA (reference sequence).

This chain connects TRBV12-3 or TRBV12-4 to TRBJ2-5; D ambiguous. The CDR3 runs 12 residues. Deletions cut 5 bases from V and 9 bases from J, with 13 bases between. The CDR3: CASSPQSAAQYF. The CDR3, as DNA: TGTGCCAGCAGTCCCCAGTCTGCGGCCCAGTACTTC.